Below, 29 T cell receptor beta chains from the same sample are listed, as sequenced in a study of T cell changes during pregnancy in multiple sclerosis. Some clones are missing from TCRdb's copy, which holds only in-frame ones; the method was immunoSEQ multiplex PCR. This table has 69,000 or so clones, almost 95% appearing once. The sequencing used peripheral blood, collected before pregnancy. These receptors came from a female donor with multiple sclerosis, enrolled in a pregnancy study.

In nucleotides, the CDR3 is TGTGCCAGCAGTTTGGCTAGCCGAAGCACAGATACGCAGTATTTT. Translation gives CASSLASRSTDTQYF. This chain connects TRBV27 to TRBJ2-3, with D possibly being TRBD2 (5 bases). The CDR3 extends over 15 amino acids. V was clipped by 3 bases and J by 0 bases, with 10 bases between them. Germline values: CDR1 MNHEY, CDR2 SMNVEV (reference sequence).

The V and J genes are TRBV4-1 and TRBJ1-2; 8 bases map to TRBD1. The CDR3 spans 16 residues. Germline CDR1 reads MGHRA; CDR2 reads YSYEKL. The trim removed 3 bases at V and 7 bases at J, leaving 13 bases unmatched. CDR3 coding DNA: TGCGCCAGCAGCCAGGGGATGGCCAGGGGGCTGTCTGGCTACACCTTC. It translates to CASSQGMARGLSGYTF.

The CDR3 protein is CASSVRGQEVPYEQYF. Written as DNA, the CDR3 is TGTGCCAGCAGCGTACGGGGACAGGAAGTTCCCTACGAGCAGTACTTC. The rearrangement joins TRBV28 to TRBJ2-7; 8 bases are shared with TRBD1. CDR1 MDHEN and CDR2 SYDVKM come from the germline V gene. The CDR3 length is 16 residues. V was clipped by 6 bases and J by 2 bases; unmatched bases: 12.

In this sample, this clone turned up once. The genes are TRBV7-6 and TRBJ2-7; D is perhaps TRBD2 (5 bases). V lost 2 bases and J lost 6, with 17 bases in between. The CDR3 extends over 15 amino acids. Looked up from germline, CDR1 is SGHVS and CDR2 is FNYEAQ. The CDR3 DNA is TGTGCCAGCAGCTTATCGCCGGAGGAGACGAGCGAGCAGTACTTC. Translation gives CASSLSPEETSEQYF.

The rearrangement uses TRBV7-9 and TRBJ2-7, with D possibly matching TRBD1 (6 bases). CDR3 length: 13 amino acids. CDR1 SEHNR and CDR2 FQNEAQ come from the germline V gene (reference sequence). V was clipped by 4 bases and J by 1 base, with 8 bases between them. The CDR3 loop is CASSSGQSYEQYF. In nucleotides, the CDR3 is TGTGCCAGCAGCTCCGGACAGTCCTACGAGCAGTACTTC.

This clone was observed a single time. The rearrangement joins TRBV5-6 to TRBJ2-7; a weak D match, TRBD1 (6 bases). Trimming removed 0 bases from V and 5 bases from J, with 15 bases in between. CDR3 length: 15 amino acids. Per germline, CDR1 SGHDT and CDR2 YYEEEE. CDR3 loop: CASSLVTIRGNEQYF. In DNA, the CDR3 is TGTGCCAGCAGCTTGGTGACTATCAGGGGCAACGAGCAGTACTTC.

The chain uses TRBV4-1 and TRBJ2-7; no clear D gene. The germline CDR1 and CDR2 sequences are MGHRA and YSYEKL. The CDR3 has 15 amino acids. V lost 2 bases to trimming and J lost 2 bases, with 13 bases between them. The CDR3 is CASSQIVEPTYEQYF. CDR3 DNA sequence: TGCGCCAGCAGCCAAATAGTTGAACCTACCTACGAGCAGTACTTC.

DNA of the CDR3: TGCGCCAGCAGCCAAGGTTTTAGCGGGATTGTCTATGAGCAGTTCTTC. Its translation is CASSQGFSGIVYEQFF. The V and J genes are TRBV4-3 and TRBJ2-1, with 8 nucleotides matching TRBD2. J gave up 8 bases and V 1 base, and 10 bases lay outside the gene matches. CDR1 is LGHNA, CDR2 YSLEER, per germline. The CDR3 totals 16 residues.

This rearrangement joins TRBV7-9 to TRBJ1-2; TRBD1 agrees at 9 bases. The CDR3 spans 18 residues. The germline V gene has CDR1 SEHNR and CDR2 FQNEAQ (reference sequence). The J segment lost 4 bases and the V segment lost 5 bases, leaving 17 bases of the junction unmatched. The DNA for the CDR3 is TGTGCCAGCAGCACTAATTCACCGGGACAGGGAAGGGGCTATGGCTACACCTTC. Translation: CASSTNSPGQGRGYGYTF.

The chain couples TRBV2 to TRBJ1-1, with 7 nucleotides matching TRBD1. The germline V gene encodes CDR1 SNHLY and CDR2 FYNNEI. Trimming cost V 6 bases and J 0 bases; bases outside gene matches: 7. The CDR3 totals 15 residues. The CDR3 reads CASRGQANMNTEAFF. The CDR3 nucleotides read TGTGCCAGCAGAGGACAGGCTAACATGAACACTGAAGCTTTCTTT.

The genes are TRBV6-5 and TRBJ2-7; TRBD2 aligns across 7 bases. Germline CDR1 reads MNHEY; CDR2 reads SVGAGI. The CDR3 totals 15 residues. The ends lost 2 bases at V and 2 bases at J; junction bases unmatched: 6. The CDR3 DNA reads as TGTGCCAGCAGTTACGGGGGGGTAGCGGCCTACGAGCAGTACTTC. Translating it yields CASSYGGVAAYEQYF.

This clone occurred once. The chain carries TRBV11-1 and TRBJ2-5; 11 bases map to TRBD2. J lost 5 bases, V lost 0 bases, and 8 bases had no gene match. The CDR3 contains 17 residues. CDR1 is SGHAT, CDR2 FQDESV, per germline (reference sequence). The CDR3 DNA sequence: TGTGCCAGCAGCTTAGCGCTAGCGGGAGGCGTGGGGGAGACCCAGTACTTC. Protein product: CASSLALAGGVGETQYF.

The CDR3 spells CASSATGYSGNTIYF. As DNA, the CDR3 is TGTGCCAGCAGCGCGACAGGGTACTCTGGAAACACCATATATTTT. The J gene is TRBJ1-3, the V gene TRBV7-9; TRBD1 aligns across 7 bases. V shed 5 bases and J 0 bases; nucleotides not matched to a gene: 4. CDR1 and CDR2 from the germline V gene are SEHNR and FQNEAQ (reference sequence). The CDR3 length is 15 residues.

J is TRBJ2-3 and V is TRBV30, with 12 positions matching TRBD2. The CDR3 is 17 residues long. V was clipped by 0 bases and J by 3 bases; unmatched bases: 7. The germline CDR1 and CDR2 sequences are GTSNPN and SVGIG (reference sequence). CDR3 residues: CAWSVSLAGGPTDTQYF. The CDR3 nucleotides read TGTGCCTGGAGTGTTAGCCTAGCGGGAGGGCCTACAGATACGCAGTATTTT.

The chain combines TRBV10-3 with TRBJ2-7; 7 bases map to TRBD2. Looked up from germline, CDR1 is ENHRY and CDR2 is SYGVKD. This CDR3 region has 14 residues. Losses at the gene ends were 4 bases for V and 0 bases for J; bases not matched to a gene: 3. CDR3 region: CAISVSGTSYEQYF. The CDR3 nucleotides are TGTGCCATCAGTGTCAGCGGGACCTCCTACGAGCAGTACTTC.

The chain couples TRBV2 to TRBJ2-3; no definite D call. Trimming stripped 4 bases from V and 2 bases from J, with 7 bases between. Germline V gives CDR1 SNHLY, CDR2 FYNNEI. This CDR3 region has 13 residues. In nucleotides, the CDR3 is TGTGCCAGCAGTGCTATTTCCACAGATACGCAGTATTTT. Translated: CASSAISTDTQYF.

The chain recombines TRBV2 with TRBJ2-2, with TRBD2 as a possible D gene (5 bases). Trimming stripped 3 bases from V and 2 bases from J, with 7 bases between. Looked up from germline, CDR1 is SNHLY and CDR2 is FYNNEI. The CDR3 sequence is 14 residues long. The CDR3 is CASSDPGNTGELFF. The CDR3, as DNA: TGTGCCAGCAGTGACCCGGGAAACACCGGGGAGCTGTTTTTT.

This sequence joins TRBV6-5 and TRBJ1-2; 7 bases are a match to TRBD1. The V gene's germline CDR1 is MNHEY and CDR2 SVGAGI. V shed 6 bases and J 8 bases; nucleotides not matched to a gene: 15. This CDR3 is 15 amino acids long. In DNA, the CDR3 is TGTGCCAGCAGAACCTCAGGGGGTGGGCCGCGGGGCTACACCTTC. This codes for CASRTSGGGPRGYTF.

This clone was seen a single time. The rearrangement uses TRBV4-3 and TRBJ2-1; D unclear. The CDR3 extends over 16 amino acids. V shed 1 base and J shed 7 bases, with 17 bases lying between them. CDR1 and CDR2 (germline): LGHNA, YSLEER. The CDR3 DNA reads TGCGCCAGCAGCCAAGGAGTCCTAGATTTAAAAAATGAGCAGTTCTTC. Translation gives CASSQGVLDLKNEQFF.

V and J are TRBV9 and TRBJ2-7; D uncertain. CDR3 length: 14 residues. The V and J ends lost 0 bases and 0 bases respectively, with 7 bases between them. CDR1 and CDR2 (germline): SGDLS, YYNGEE. This CDR3 is CASSVAPSSYEQYF. The CDR3 nucleotides read TGTGCCAGCAGCGTAGCCCCTAGCTCCTACGAGCAGTACTTC.

The chain recombines TRBV5-1 with TRBJ2-2, with no clear D. The CDR3 runs 16 residues. Trimming stripped 2 bases from V and 2 bases from J, with 13 bases between. Germline V lookup: CDR1 SGHRS, CDR2 YFSETQ. The CDR3 is CASSFSELSNTGELFF. The CDR3 DNA reads as TGCGCCAGCAGCTTTTCGGAGTTGAGCAACACCGGGGAGCTGTTTTTT.

The chain employs TRBV30 and TRBJ1-2; 9 bases map to TRBD1. Losses at the gene ends were 2 bases for V and 8 bases for J; bases not matched to a gene: 6. This CDR3 has 13 residues. Germline CDR1 reads GTSNPN; CDR2 reads SVGIG (reference sequence). For the CDR3, the DNA is TGTGCCTGGAGTCGGACAGGGGCTGAGGGCTACACCTTC. Amino acid sequence: CAWSRTGAEGYTF.

DNA of the CDR3: TGTGCCAGCTCACCCCCGGGACTAGCGGGAGGCACAGATACGCAGTATTTT. It is translated as CASSPPGLAGGTDTQYF. This rearrangement joins TRBV18 to TRBJ2-3; TRBD2 matches at 14 bases. The CDR3 covers 17 residues. V shed 3 bases, J shed 1 base, and the junction held 3 bases outside the gene matches. CDR1 KGHSH and CDR2 LQKENI come from the germline V gene.

This clone was seen once. The chain recombines TRBV27 with TRBJ1-5; D not resolved. The V gene's germline CDR1 is MNHEY and CDR2 SMNVEV (reference sequence). Trimming cost V 5 bases and J 0 bases, with 11 bases left between them. CDR3 length equals 15 residues. CDR3 sequence (DNA): TGTGCCAGCAGTGAAACGCGATATAGCAATCAGCCCCAGCATTTT. Translation: CASSETRYSNQPQHF.

This clone was seen a handful of times. This chain links TRBV6-5 with TRBJ2-2; 7 positions agree with TRBD1. The CDR3 has 15 amino acids. With V trimmed by 7 bases and J by 4 bases, 9 bases remained unmatched. CDR1 and CDR2 from the germline V gene are MNHEY and SVGAGI. The CDR3 DNA sequence: TGTGCCAGCAAAGTGACAGGGTGGGCCACCGGGGAGCTGTTTTTT. Its translation: CASKVTGWATGELFF.

J is TRBJ1-4 and V is TRBV4-1; D not certain. This CDR3 spans 14 amino acids. Germline CDR1 MGHRA, CDR2 YSYEKL. V was trimmed by 1 base and J by 10 bases, leaving 13 bases between them. The CDR3 nucleotides are TGCGCCAGCAGCCAAGTGCTGGGTTCGGGAAAACTGTTTTTT. Protein: CASSQVLGSGKLFF.

V usage is TRBV7-9 and J usage is TRBJ2-7; 8 bases align to TRBD1. With V trimmed by 4 bases and J by 4 bases, 18 bases remained unmatched. Germline V gene lookup returns CDR1 SEHNR and CDR2 FQNEAQ (reference sequence). CDR3 length: 18 residues. CDR3 protein: CASSSGQDLRLGPYEQYF. As DNA, the CDR3 is TGTGCCAGCAGCTCGGGACAGGATTTACGTTTGGGTCCTTACGAGCAGTACTTC.

This clone showed up just once. The rearrangement joins TRBV27 to TRBJ2-7; 7 bases agree with TRBD2. This CDR3 spans 14 amino acids. The V and J ends lost 6 bases and 1 base, in that order; junction bases with no gene match: 6. Germline-derived CDR1 and CDR2 are MNHEY and SMNVEV (reference sequence). The CDR3 bases are TGTGCCAGCAGAAAGAGCGGGACTTCCTACGAGCAGTACTTC. Encoded protein: CASRKSGTSYEQYF.

This rearrangement joins TRBV5-1 to TRBJ2-7, with TRBD1 as a possible D gene (5 bases). Trimming removed 4 bases at V and 0 bases at J, with 14 bases between. Germline lookup yields CDR1 SGHRS and CDR2 YFSETQ. The CDR3 covers 15 residues. Written as DNA, the CDR3 is TGCGCCAGCAGCGTCTCAGGGCTCGGCTCCTACGAGCAGTACTTC. Its translation: CASSVSGLGSYEQYF.